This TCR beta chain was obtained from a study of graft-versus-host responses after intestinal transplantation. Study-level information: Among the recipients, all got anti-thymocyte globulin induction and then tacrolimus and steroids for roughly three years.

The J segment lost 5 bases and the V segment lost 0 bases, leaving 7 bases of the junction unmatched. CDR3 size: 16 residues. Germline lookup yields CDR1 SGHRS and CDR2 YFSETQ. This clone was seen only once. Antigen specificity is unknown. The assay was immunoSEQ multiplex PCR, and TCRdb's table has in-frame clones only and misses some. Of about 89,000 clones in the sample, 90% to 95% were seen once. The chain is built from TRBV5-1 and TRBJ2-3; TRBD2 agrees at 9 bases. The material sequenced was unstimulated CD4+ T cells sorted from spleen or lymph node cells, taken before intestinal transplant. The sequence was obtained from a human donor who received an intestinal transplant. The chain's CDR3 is CASSLEGGGAGDTQYF. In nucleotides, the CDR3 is TGCGCCAGCAGCTTGGAAGGCGGGGGGGCCGGAGATACGCAGTATTTT.